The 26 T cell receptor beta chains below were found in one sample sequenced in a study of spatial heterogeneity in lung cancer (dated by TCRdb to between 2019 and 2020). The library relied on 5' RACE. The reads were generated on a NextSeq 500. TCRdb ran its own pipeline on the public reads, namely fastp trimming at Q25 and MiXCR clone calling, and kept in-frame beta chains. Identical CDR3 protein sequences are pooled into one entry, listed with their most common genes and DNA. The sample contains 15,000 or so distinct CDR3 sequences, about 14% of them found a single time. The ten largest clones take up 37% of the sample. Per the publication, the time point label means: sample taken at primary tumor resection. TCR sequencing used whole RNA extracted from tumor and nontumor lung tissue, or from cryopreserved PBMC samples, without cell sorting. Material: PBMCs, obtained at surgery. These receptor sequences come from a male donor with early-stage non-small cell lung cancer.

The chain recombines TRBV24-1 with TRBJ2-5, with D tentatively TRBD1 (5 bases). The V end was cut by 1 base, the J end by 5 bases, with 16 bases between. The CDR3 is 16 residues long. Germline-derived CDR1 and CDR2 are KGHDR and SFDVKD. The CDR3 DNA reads TGTGCCACCAGTGATTTCCGGAAGGGGTACGTGGAGACCCAGTACTTC. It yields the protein CATSDFRKGYVETQYF.

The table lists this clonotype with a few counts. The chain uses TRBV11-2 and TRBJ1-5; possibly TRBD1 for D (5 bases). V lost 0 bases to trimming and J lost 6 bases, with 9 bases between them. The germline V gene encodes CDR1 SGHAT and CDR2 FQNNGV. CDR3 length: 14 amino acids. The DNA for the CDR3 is TGTGCCAGCAGCTTAGAGGGGACGGCTCAGCCCCAGCATTTT. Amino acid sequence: CASSLEGTAQPQHF. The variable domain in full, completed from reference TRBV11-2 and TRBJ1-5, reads EAGVAQSPRYKIIEKRQSVAFWCNPISGHATLYWYQQILGQGPKLLIQFQNNGVVDDSQLPKDRFSAERLKGVDSTLKIQPAKLEDSAVYLCASSLEGTAQPQHFGDGTRLSIL.

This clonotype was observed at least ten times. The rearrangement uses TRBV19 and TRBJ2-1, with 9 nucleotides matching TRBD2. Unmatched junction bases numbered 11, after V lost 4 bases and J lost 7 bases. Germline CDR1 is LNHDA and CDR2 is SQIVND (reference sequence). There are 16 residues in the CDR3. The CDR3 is CASSTPWAGGFNEQFF. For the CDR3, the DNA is TGTGCCAGTAGTACGCCTTGGGCGGGGGGGTTTAATGAGCAGTTCTTC.

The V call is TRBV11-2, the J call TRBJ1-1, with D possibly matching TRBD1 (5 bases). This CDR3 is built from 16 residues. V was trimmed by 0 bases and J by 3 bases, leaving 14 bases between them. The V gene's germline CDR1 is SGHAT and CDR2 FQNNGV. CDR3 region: CASSLELGVRYTEAFF. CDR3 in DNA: TGTGCCAGCAGCTTAGAACTGGGGGTTAGGTACACTGAAGCTTTCTTT.

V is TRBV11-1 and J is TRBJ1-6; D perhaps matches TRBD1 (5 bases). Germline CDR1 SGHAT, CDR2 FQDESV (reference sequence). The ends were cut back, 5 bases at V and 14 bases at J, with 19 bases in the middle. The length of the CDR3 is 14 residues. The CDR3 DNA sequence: TGTGCCAGCAGCCCCGGCGACCAGGGAGTGGCCCTCCACTTT. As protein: CASSPGDQGVALHF.

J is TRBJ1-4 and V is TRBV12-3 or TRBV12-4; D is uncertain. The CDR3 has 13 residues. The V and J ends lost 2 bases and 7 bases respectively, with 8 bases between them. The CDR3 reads CASSLIEGEKLFF. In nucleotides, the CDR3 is TGTGCCAGCAGTTTAATAGAGGGTGAAAAACTGTTTTTT.

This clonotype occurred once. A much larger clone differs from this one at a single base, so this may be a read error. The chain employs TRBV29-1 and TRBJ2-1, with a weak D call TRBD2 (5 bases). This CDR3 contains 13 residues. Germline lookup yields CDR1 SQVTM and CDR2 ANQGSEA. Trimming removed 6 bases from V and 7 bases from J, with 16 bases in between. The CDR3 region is CSVLPGTSNEQFF. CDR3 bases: TGCAGCGTCCTTCCGGGAACGAGTAATGAGCAGTTCTTC.

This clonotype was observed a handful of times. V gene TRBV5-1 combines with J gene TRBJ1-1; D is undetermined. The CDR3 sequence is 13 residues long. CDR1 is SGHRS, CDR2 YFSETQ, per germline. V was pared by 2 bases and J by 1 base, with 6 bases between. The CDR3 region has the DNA TGCGCCAGCAGCTTCGTGGGGAACACTGAAGCTTTCTTT. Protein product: CASSFVGNTEAFF.

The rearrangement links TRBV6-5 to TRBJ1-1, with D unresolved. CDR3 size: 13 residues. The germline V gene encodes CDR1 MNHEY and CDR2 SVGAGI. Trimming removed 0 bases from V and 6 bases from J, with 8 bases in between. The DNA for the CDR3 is TGTGCCAGCAGTTACTCGGAAGGATCTGAAGCTTTCTTT. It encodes CASSYSEGSEAFF.

Here the CDR3 reads CASSQGRNEQYF. CDR3 DNA: TGTGCCAGCAGTCAGGGGCGGAACGAGCAGTACTTC. The chain links TRBV7-9 to TRBJ2-7; tentative D call: TRBD1 (6 bases). CDR3 length equals 12 residues. Germline CDR1 is SEHNR and CDR2 is FQNEAQ (reference sequence). V was clipped by 6 bases and J by 5 bases, with 11 bases between them.

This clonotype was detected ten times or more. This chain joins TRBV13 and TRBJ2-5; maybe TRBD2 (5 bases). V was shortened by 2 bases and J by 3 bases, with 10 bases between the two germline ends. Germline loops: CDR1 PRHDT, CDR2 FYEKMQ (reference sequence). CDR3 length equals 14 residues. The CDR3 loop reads CASSLRTFKETQYF. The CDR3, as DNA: TGTGCCAGCAGCTTAAGGACTTTCAAAGAGACCCAGTACTTC.

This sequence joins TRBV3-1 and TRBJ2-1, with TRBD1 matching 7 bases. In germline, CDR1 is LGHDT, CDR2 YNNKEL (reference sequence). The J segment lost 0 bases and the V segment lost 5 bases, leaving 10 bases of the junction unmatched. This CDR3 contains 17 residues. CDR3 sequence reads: CASSRQGPASSYNEQFF. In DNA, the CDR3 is TGTGCCAGCAGCAGACAGGGTCCCGCTAGCTCCTACAATGAGCAGTTCTTC.

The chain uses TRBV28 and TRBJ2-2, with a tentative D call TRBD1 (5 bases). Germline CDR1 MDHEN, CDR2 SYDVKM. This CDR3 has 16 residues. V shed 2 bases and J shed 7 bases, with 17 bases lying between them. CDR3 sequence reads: CASSLGHRNRDGELFF. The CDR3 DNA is TGTGCCAGCAGTTTAGGGCACAGGAACAGAGACGGGGAGCTGTTTTTT.

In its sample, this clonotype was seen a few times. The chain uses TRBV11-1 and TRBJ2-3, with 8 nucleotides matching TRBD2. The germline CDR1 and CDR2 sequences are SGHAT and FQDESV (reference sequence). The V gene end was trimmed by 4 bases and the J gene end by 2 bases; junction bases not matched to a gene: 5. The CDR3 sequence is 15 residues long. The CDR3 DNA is TGTGCCAGCAGCTCCACTAGCGGTATCACAGATACGCAGTATTTT. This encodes CASSSTSGITDTQYF.

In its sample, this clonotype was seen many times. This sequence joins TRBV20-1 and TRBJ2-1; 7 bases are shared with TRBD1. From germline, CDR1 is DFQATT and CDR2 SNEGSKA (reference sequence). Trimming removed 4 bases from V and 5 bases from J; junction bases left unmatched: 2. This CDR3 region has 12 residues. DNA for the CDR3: TGCAGTGCTACTGACAGGGACAATGAGCAGTTCTTC. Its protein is CSATDRDNEQFF.

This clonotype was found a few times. The chain's CDR3 is CASSRGLPPYEQYF. CDR3 DNA: TGTGCCAGCAGCCGGGGATTACCCCCCTACGAGCAGTACTTC. The rearrangement joins TRBV7-6 to TRBJ2-7, with D possibly TRBD2 on 5 matching bases. This CDR3 has 14 residues. V was cut by 5 bases and J by 2 bases, with 13 bases left in between. CDR1 and CDR2 from the germline V gene are SGHVS and FNYEAQ.

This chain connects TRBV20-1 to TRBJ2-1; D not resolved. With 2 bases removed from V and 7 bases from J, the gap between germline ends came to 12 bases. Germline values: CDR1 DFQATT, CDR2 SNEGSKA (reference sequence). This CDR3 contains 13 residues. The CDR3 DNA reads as TGCAGTGCTAGATATGGCCCCTCGAATGAGCAGTTCTTC. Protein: CSARYGPSNEQFF.

The CDR3, as DNA: TGTGCCAGCAGCCAAGACTCGAGGGGACAGGGTCGCGAAAAACTGTTTTTT. This translates into CASSQDSRGQGREKLFF. The J gene is TRBJ1-4, the V gene TRBV4-2, with 9 bases lining up with TRBD1. This CDR3 is built from 17 residues. V lost 0 bases to trimming and J lost 8 bases; unmatched junction nucleotides: 10. Germline V CDR1 and CDR2: LGHNA, YNFKEQ.

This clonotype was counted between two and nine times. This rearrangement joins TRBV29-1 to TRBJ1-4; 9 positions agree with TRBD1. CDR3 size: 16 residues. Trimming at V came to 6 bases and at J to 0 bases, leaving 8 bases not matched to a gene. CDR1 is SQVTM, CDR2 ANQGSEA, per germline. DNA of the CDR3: TGCAGCGTGGGGGGACAGGGACCGACAACTAATGAAAAACTGTTTTTT. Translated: CSVGGQGPTTNEKLFF. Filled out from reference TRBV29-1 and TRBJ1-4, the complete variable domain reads SAVISQKPSRDICQRGTSLTIQCQVDSQVTMMFWYRQQPGQSLTLIATANQGSEATYESGFVIDKFPISRPNLTFSTLTVSNMSPEDSSIYLCSVGGQGPTTNEKLFFGSGTQLSVL.

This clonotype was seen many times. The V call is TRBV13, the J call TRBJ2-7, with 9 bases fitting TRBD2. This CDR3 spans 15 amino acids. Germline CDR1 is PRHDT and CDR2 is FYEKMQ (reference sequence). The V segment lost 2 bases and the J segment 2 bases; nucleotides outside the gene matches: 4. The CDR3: CASSLIAGAPYEQYF. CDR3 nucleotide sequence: TGTGCCAGCAGCTTAATAGCGGGGGCCCCCTACGAGCAGTACTTC.

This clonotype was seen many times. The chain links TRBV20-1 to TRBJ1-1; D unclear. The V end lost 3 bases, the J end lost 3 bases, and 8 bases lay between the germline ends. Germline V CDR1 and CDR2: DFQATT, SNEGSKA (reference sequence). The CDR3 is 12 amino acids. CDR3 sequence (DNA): TGCAGTGCTAGCCGTCTGGACACTGAAGCTTTCTTT. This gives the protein CSASRLDTEAFF.

DNA of the CDR3: TGCAGTGCTAGGGCATTAGCGGGAGGCGCCTACGAGCAGTACTTC. As protein: CSARALAGGAYEQYF. The V and J genes are TRBV20-1 and TRBJ2-7; 10 nucleotides agree with TRBD2. This CDR3 has 15 amino acids. Per the germline V gene, CDR1 is DFQATT and CDR2 is SNEGSKA (reference sequence). The junction had 7 bases not matched to a gene; V was cut back by 3 bases and J by 2 bases.

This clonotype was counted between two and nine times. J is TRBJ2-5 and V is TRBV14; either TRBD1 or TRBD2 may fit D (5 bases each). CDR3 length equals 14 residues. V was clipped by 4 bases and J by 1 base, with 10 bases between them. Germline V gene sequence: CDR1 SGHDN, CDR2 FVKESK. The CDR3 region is CASSLRDLQETQYF. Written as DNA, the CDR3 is TGTGCCAGCAGCCTCCGGGACCTCCAAGAGACCCAGTACTTC.

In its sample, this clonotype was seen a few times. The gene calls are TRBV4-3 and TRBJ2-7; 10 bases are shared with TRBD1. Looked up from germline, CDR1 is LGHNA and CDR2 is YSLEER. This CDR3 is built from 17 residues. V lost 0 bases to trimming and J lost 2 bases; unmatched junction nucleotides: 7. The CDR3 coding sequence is TGCGCCAGCAGCCAAGATTCTCCCGGACAGGGGGCCTACGAGCAGTACTTC. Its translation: CASSQDSPGQGAYEQYF.

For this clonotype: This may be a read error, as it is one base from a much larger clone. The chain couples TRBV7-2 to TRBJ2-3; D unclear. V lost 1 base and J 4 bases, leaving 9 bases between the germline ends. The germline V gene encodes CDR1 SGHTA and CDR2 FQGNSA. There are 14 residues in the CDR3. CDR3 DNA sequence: TGTGCCAGCAGCTTAGGCGCCTTCTCAGATACGCAGTATTTT. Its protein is CASSLGAFSDTQYF. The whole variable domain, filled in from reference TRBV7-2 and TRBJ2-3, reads GAGVSQSPSNKVTEKGKDVELRCDPISGHTALYWYRQSLGQGLEFLIYFQGNSAPDKSGLPSDRFSAERTGGSVSTLTIQRTQQEDSAVYLCASSLGAFSDTQYFGPGTRLTVL.

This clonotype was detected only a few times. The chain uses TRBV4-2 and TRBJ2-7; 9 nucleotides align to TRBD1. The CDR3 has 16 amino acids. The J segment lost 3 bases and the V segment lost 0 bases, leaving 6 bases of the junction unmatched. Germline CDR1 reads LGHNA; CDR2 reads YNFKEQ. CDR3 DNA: TGTGCCAGCAGCCAAGATCAGGGGACAGGGTTCTACGAGCAGTACTTC. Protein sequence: CASSQDQGTGFYEQYF.